The entry that follows covers one TCR beta chain sequence. Its specificity is not known. The entry originates in a study of cytomegalovirus exposure and HLA in healthy donors. The study, taken as a whole, reports: Associated with cytomegalovirus, according to the listing, were 170 or so TCR beta chains. V- and J-gene trimming of TCR beta was linked (in a later analysis) to a missense DCLRE1C variant. Testing in vitro showed three CMV-associated chains specific for CMV antigens.

Donors were nominally healthy when sampled, though unrecorded immune exposures were likely. V lost 0 bases and J 1 base, leaving 13 bases between the germline ends. The CDR3 is 15 residues long. Germline CDR1 and CDR2: SQVTM and ANQGSEA. The PCR made use of 60 Vbeta and 13 Jbeta primers. Assay used: immunoSEQ multiplex PCR; TCRdb lists only in-frame clones, some missing. Here the sample table reports over 35,000 clones. This rearrangement joins TRBV29-1 to TRBJ2-7; D perhaps matches TRBD2 (6 bases). The sample taken for sequencing was PBMCs. The source of this sequence is a woman in her 30s in good health and CMV-seronegative. CDR3 in DNA: TGCAGCGTTGAAGATCCGGAGGGGTTGTCCTACGAGCAGTACTTC. It is translated as CSVEDPEGLSYEQYF.